Listed here is a single TCR beta chain. The target antigen is unknown. The data were produced by immunoSEQ multiplex PCR, yet TCRdb's version contains in-frame clones alone and is incomplete. The data hold 130,000 to 150,000 clones, with around nine tenths observed a single time. The record originates from a study of T cell responses to AZD1222 COVID-19 vaccine. The germline V gene encodes CDR1 LNHDA and CDR2 SQIVND (reference sequence). This CDR3 contains 16 residues. Trimming stripped 0 bases from V and 3 bases from J, with 15 bases between. Study-wide findings and caveats: Once two AZD1222 doses were given, Spike-specific TCR breadth and depth went up. Spike-spanning, vaccine-associated CD4 TCRs were dominant at 160-218 and 743-854.

Sequenced here: peripheral blood, sampled on day 0 of AZD1222 vaccination. The receptor's source is an adult in good health. The chain recombines TRBV19 with TRBJ2-7; weak D call: TRBD1 (6 bases). The CDR3 coding sequence is TGTGCCAGTAGTATAGATCTGGCTACAGGGTACTACGAGCAGTACTTC. This codes for CASSIDLATGYYEQYF.